One sample yielded the 19 T cell receptor beta chains listed below, sequenced in a study of blood T cells in healthy people across ages. For the second PCR, which ran for about 6 to 11 cycles, a sample-barcoded 5' primer and a J-beta primer mix were used. TCRdb reprocessed the 5' RACE reads via MiXCR and lists one record per CDR3 protein. The table has approximately 1.5 million distinct CDR3 sequences, 30% to 40% seen once. What was sequenced was blood. The receptors were sampled from a young woman in good health.

Of note for this clonotype: At one boundary the junction diverges from the germline segment, which might be a read error. The chain has TRBV6-5 and TRBJ2-5; 12 bases are shared with TRBD2. The CDR3 contains 17 residues. Germline V CDR1 and CDR2: MNHEY, SVGAGI. CDR3 nucleotides: TGTGCCAGCAGTTTACAGACTAGCGGGAGTACCCAAGAGACCCAGTGCTTC. This translates into CASSLQTSGSTQETQCF.

This clonotype came up a few times. The chain is built from TRBV14 and TRBJ2-1; D remains unclear. Germline values: CDR1 SGHDN, CDR2 FVKESK. The CDR3 sequence is 11 residues long. Deletions cut 2 bases from V and 9 bases from J, with 5 bases between. The chain's CDR3 is CASSQIGEQFF. The CDR3 nucleotides read TGTGCCAGCAGCCAAATTGGTGAGCAGTTCTTC.

The chain employs TRBV6-5 and TRBJ1-2, with 9 bases matching TRBD1. V dropped 7 bases and J dropped 8; count of bases not matched to a gene: 11. Germline CDR1 is MNHEY and CDR2 is SVGAGI. The length of the CDR3 is 14 residues. In DNA form, the CDR3 reads TGTGCCAGCACCATGACAGGGGGAGAGTGCGGCTACACCTTC. It is translated as CASTMTGGECGYTF.

In its sample, this clonotype was seen many times. The gene calls are TRBV7-9 and TRBJ2-7; no firm D call. V dropped 3 bases and J dropped 0 bases, with 9 bases sitting between them. Germline V lookup: CDR1 SEHNR, CDR2 FQNEAQ (reference sequence). The CDR3 is 14 residues long. The CDR3 DNA sequence: TGTGCCAGCAGCTTCCCCCAAAGCTCCTACGAGCAGTACTTC. Its protein is CASSFPQSSYEQYF.

Only a few counts were recorded for this clonotype. This rearrangement joins TRBV25-1 to TRBJ2-7; 9 bases align to TRBD1. Germline V gene sequence: CDR1 MGHDK, CDR2 SYGVNS. This CDR3 is built from 15 residues. V dropped 5 bases and J dropped 7; count of bases not matched to a gene: 12. Here the CDR3 reads CASSPPGQGGGEQYF. CDR3 nucleotides: TGTGCCAGCAGTCCACCGGGACAGGGAGGTGGGGAGCAGTACTTC.

As to this clonotype: A much bigger clone sits one base away, suggesting this may be a read error. The V and J genes are TRBV7-9 and TRBJ2-3; 14 positions agree with TRBD2. CDR3 length: 17 residues. Germline-derived CDR1 and CDR2 are SEHNR and FQNEAQ (reference sequence). The DNA for the CDR3 is TGTGCCAGCAGCTTCGCGGGACTAGCGGGGGTGGCAGATACGCGGTATTTT. It encodes CASSFAGLAGVADTRYF.

CDR3 nucleotides: TGTGCCAGCAGTTTCTTAGGACGGCCCAATCAGCCCCAGCATTTT. It is translated as CASSFLGRPNQPQHF. This sequence joins TRBV28 and TRBJ1-5; D uncertain. Trimming shortened V by 3 bases and J by 3 bases, and 12 bases separated the two germline ends. The CDR3 is made up of 15 amino acids. Germline values: CDR1 MDHEN, CDR2 SYDVKM.

The V and J genes are TRBV30 and TRBJ2-5, with D unresolved. Germline values: CDR1 GTSNPN, CDR2 SVGIG (reference sequence). The CDR3 covers 13 residues. Trimming stripped 0 bases from V and 5 bases from J, with 10 bases between. CDR3 loop: CAWSVDGWETQYF. In DNA form, the CDR3 reads TGTGCCTGGAGTGTTGATGGATGGGAGACCCAGTACTTC.

This chain joins TRBV20-1 and TRBJ1-4; TRBD1 agrees at 8 bases. The CDR3 has 15 amino acids. Germline assignment: CDR1 DFQATT and CDR2 SNEGSKA (reference sequence). The junction had 3 bases not matched to a gene; V was cut back by 3 bases and J by 0 bases. The CDR3 loop reads CSARGQVATNEKLFF. The CDR3 nucleotides read TGCAGTGCTAGGGGACAGGTTGCAACTAATGAAAAACTGTTTTTT.

This clonotype was seen a single time. V and J are TRBV9 and TRBJ2-5, with 7 positions matching TRBD2. V dropped 5 bases and J dropped 2; count of bases not matched to a gene: 9. This CDR3 is 15 amino acids long. The germline gives CDR1 SGDLS, CDR2 YYNGEE. CDR3 sequence: CASSSGGGKQETQYF. The CDR3 DNA reads as TGTGCCAGCAGTAGTGGGGGGGGGAAGCAAGAGACCCAGTACTTC.

The chain employs TRBV5-6 and TRBJ2-3; tentatively, D is TRBD2 (6 bases). Per the germline V gene, CDR1 is SGHDT and CDR2 is YYEEEE. The CDR3 spans 16 residues. Trimming took 2 bases from V and 1 from J, leaving 14 bases between them. This CDR3 reads CASSFQDYPGTDTQYF. The DNA for the CDR3 is TGTGCCAGCAGCTTTCAGGACTATCCGGGCACAGATACGCAGTATTTT.

The chain recombines TRBV20-1 with TRBJ2-7, with 7 bases matching TRBD1. Germline CDR1 and CDR2: DFQATT and SNEGSKA (reference sequence). Germline trimming cut 3 bases from V and 1 base from J; bases unmatched to any gene: 9. The CDR3 is 15 amino acids. The CDR3 DNA follows: TGCAGTGCTAGGGGCTGGGGGACAGCATCCTACGAGCAGTACTTC. Protein sequence: CSARGWGTASYEQYF.

V is TRBV2 and J is TRBJ1-1; D not certain. V was trimmed by 8 bases and J by 1 base, leaving 14 bases between them. This CDR3 is 14 amino acids long. CDR1 is SNHLY, CDR2 FYNNEI, per germline. The CDR3 here is CASLLRSGNTEAFF. CDR3 coding DNA: TGTGCCAGCCTTCTAAGGTCAGGGAACACTGAAGCTTTCTTT.

The chain joins TRBV12-3 or TRBV12-4 to TRBJ2-3; D is possibly TRBD2 (5 bases). Trimming left V 4 bases short and J 6 bases short, with 26 bases between. This CDR3 has 18 residues. The CDR3 nucleotides read TGTGCCAGCAGTTCCCCCCCGGAGGTAGCTCTTCTCGGCGATACGCAGTATTTT. The encoded protein is CASSSPPEVALLGDTQYF.

J is TRBJ2-3 and V is TRBV20-1; TRBD2 matches at 7 bases. Germline V gene data show CDR1 as DFQATT and CDR2 as SNEGSKA (reference sequence). This CDR3 has 14 residues. J gave up 2 bases and V 3 bases, and 5 bases lay outside the gene matches. CDR3 amino acids: CSARLAAPTDTQYF. The CDR3, as DNA: TGCAGTGCTAGGCTAGCGGCCCCCACAGATACGCAGTATTTT.

The V call is TRBV5-1, the J call TRBJ2-7; TRBD2 matches at 8 bases. This CDR3 has 15 residues. The germline gives CDR1 SGHRS, CDR2 YFSETQ. Unmatched junction bases numbered 9, after V lost 0 bases and J lost 7 bases. The CDR3 nucleotides are TGCGCCAGCAGCTTGGAGGGACTAGAAAAAGGGGAGCAGTACTTC. The encoded protein is CASSLEGLEKGEQYF.

CDR3 protein: CASSPLRSLASIDEQYF. In DNA, the CDR3 is TGTGCCAGCAGCCCTCTGAGGTCTCTAGCGTCCATCGACGAGCAGTACTTC. J is TRBJ2-5 and V is TRBV3-1; a weak D match, TRBD2 (6 bases). Near its end, the DNA agrees better with TRBJ2-7, so the J call may be wrong. Germline lookup yields CDR1 LGHDT and CDR2 YNNKEL (reference sequence). This CDR3 comprises 17 residues.

This clonotype has ten or more counts. The V gene is TRBV3-1, the J gene TRBJ2-1; 7 bases line up with TRBD2. The junction had 10 bases not matched to a gene; V was cut back by 0 bases and J by 8 bases. From germline, CDR1 is LGHDT and CDR2 YNNKEL (reference sequence). The CDR3 runs 16 residues. The DNA for the CDR3 is TGTGCCAGCAGCCAAGATTTGCGGGAGAAGGCGCATGAGCAGTTCTTC. Translation gives CASSQDLREKAHEQFF.

This clonotype was picked up a small number of times. In DNA, the CDR3 is TGTGCCAGCAGCACCCCCGGAACTAGGATTGTCGAGCAGTTCTTC. Residues: CASSTPGTRIVEQFF. The rearrangement joins TRBV7-2 to TRBJ2-1; tentatively, D is TRBD2 (5 bases). The germline V and J ends were trimmed by 5 bases and 10 bases, with 21 bases remaining between them. The germline V gene encodes CDR1 SGHTA and CDR2 FQGNSA. CDR3 size: 15 residues.